This T cell receptor beta chain was recovered during a study of response to subunit inactivated influenza vaccine listed by TCRdb under 2018. Turning to the overall study: Deep quantitative T cell receptor repertoire profiling was used in the study to track responses to a trivalent subunit inactivated influenza vaccine.

The library was made by RT-PCR. TCRdb records Illumina HiSeq 2500 as the sequencer. TCRdb applied fastp at Q25 and MiXCR to the public reads, then kept only in-frame beta chains. Each entry merges the rows of one CDR3 protein and shows their most common DNA and genes. Counted in this sample were 650,000 to 800,000 distinct CDR3 sequences; approximately 17% of them appeared once. Roughly a tenth of the sample is taken by the ten largest. Overall study results and their limits: It was suggested by the authors that each seasonal influenza vaccination may recruit only a limited number of new T cells.

Note on this clonotype: Its antigen has not been determined. No much larger clone is present one base from it, and per-base qualities are unavailable.

The clonotype comes from a man aged 45-65 years who received an inactivated influenza vaccine. Donor details come from another sample of the same person, matched by shared clones. Material: PBMCs from blood, obtained about 5 days after vaccination.

The CDR3 here reads CASSQAGHNEQFF. The sequence in DNA is TGTGCCAGCAGCCAAGCAGGGCACAATGAGCAGTTCTTC. The chain was built from TRBV7-9 and TRBJ2-1; the D gene is possibly TRBD1, with 5 bases matching. Trimming costs V 5 bases and J 5 bases, and their ends lie 10 bases apart. Per the germline V gene (reference sequence), SEHNR is the CDR1 and FQNEAQ is the CDR2. There are 13 amino acids in the CDR3, from cysteine to phenylalanine inclusive. Solely the CDR3 DNA is kept, with 39 bases framed from the first base.